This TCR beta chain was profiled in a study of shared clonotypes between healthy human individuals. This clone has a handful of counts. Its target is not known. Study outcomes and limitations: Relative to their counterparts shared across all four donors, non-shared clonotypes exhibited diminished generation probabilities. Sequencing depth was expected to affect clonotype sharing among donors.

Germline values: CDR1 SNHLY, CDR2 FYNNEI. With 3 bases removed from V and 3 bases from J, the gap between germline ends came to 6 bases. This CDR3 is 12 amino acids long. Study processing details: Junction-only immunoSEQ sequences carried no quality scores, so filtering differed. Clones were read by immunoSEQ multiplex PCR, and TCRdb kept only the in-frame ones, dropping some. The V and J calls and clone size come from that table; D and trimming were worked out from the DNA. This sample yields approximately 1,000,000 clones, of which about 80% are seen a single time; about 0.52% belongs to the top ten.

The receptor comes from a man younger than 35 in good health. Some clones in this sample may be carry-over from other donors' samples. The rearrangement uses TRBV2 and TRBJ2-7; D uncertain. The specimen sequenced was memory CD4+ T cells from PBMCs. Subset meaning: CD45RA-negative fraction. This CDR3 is CASSDLGYEQYF. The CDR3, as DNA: TGTGCCAGCAGTGATTTGGGCTACGAGCAGTACTTC.